The 8 T cell receptor beta chains below were found in one sample sequenced in a study of beta chain features in type 1 diabetes. Every isolated RNA sample was fully reverse transcribed, so sequencing captured expressed TCRB transcripts. TCRdb's table, derived via immunoSEQ multiplex PCR, lists solely in-frame clones and lacks some. Among about 140,000 clones listed, about 7.1% were seen once. Sequencing input: central memory CD4+ T cells from blood. The receptors were sampled from a young woman in good health.

This clone was recorded a few times. This sequence joins TRBV4-3 and TRBJ2-3; TRBD2 matches at 8 bases. This CDR3 spans 18 amino acids. With 2 bases clipped from V and 3 bases from J, the junction kept 13 bases outside the gene matches. Germline CDR1 reads LGHNA; CDR2 reads YSLEER. CDR3 amino acids: CASSQLSGRAVITDTQYF. The CDR3 coding sequence is TGCGCCAGCAGCCAATTATCCGGGAGGGCCGTCATAACAGATACGCAGTATTTT.

The genes are TRBV30 and TRBJ2-3; tentatively, D is TRBD2 (6 bases). Germline CDR1 GTSNPN, CDR2 SVGIG (reference sequence). This CDR3 spans 14 amino acids. Trimming removed 2 bases at V and 2 bases at J, with 11 bases between. The CDR3: CAWSQGLSTDTQYF. The CDR3 nucleotides read TGTGCCTGGAGTCAGGGACTCTCCACAGATACGCAGTATTTT.

The sample holds a few counts of this clone. This sequence joins TRBV5-6 and TRBJ1-1, with TRBD1 identical over 7 bases. There are 13 residues in the CDR3. V shed 0 bases, J shed 7 bases, and the junction held 3 bases outside the gene matches. CDR1 and CDR2 from the germline V gene are SGHDT and YYEEEE. The CDR3 DNA reads TGTGCCAGCAGCTTGGGGGACAGAAATGAAGCTTTCTTT. Amino acids: CASSLGDRNEAFF.

This clone showed up just a few times. The chain employs TRBV25-1 and TRBJ2-3, with D perhaps matching TRBD2 (7 bases). Germline lookup yields CDR1 MGHDK and CDR2 SYGVNS. V was cut by 3 bases and J by 5 bases, with 15 bases left in between. The CDR3 spans 15 residues. The CDR3 bases are TGTGCCAGCAGTGACAACAAAAGGGGGGGAGATACGCAGTATTTT. Translating gives CASSDNKRGGDTQYF.

This clone was counted at least ten times. The chain is built from TRBV28 and TRBJ2-1; 9 bases map to TRBD1. Trimming cost V 2 bases and J 6 bases; bases outside gene matches: 5. Germline-derived CDR1 and CDR2 are MDHEN and SYDVKM. The CDR3 consists of 15 residues. The CDR3 region is CASSLGRTGVNEQFF. In DNA form, the CDR3 reads TGTGCCAGCAGTTTAGGCCGGACAGGGGTCAATGAGCAGTTCTTC.

CDR3 protein: CASSPRQRNYGYTF. In nucleotides, the CDR3 is TGTGCCAGTAGTCCACGACAGCGTAACTATGGCTACACCTTC. The V gene is TRBV19, the J gene TRBJ1-2, with a possible D match to TRBD1 (5 bases). V dropped 5 bases and J dropped 1 base, with 11 bases sitting between them. The CDR3 is 14 residues long. CDR1 LNHDA and CDR2 SQIVND come from the germline V gene (reference sequence).

The chain couples TRBV18 to TRBJ1-2, with D possibly matching TRBD1 (6 bases). The CDR3 length is 11 residues. The V and J ends lost 4 bases and 6 bases respectively, with 6 bases between them. Germline V gene data show CDR1 as KGHSH and CDR2 as LQKENI. The CDR3 nucleotides are TGTGCCAGCTCACAGGGGGATGGCTACACCTTC. This encodes CASSQGDGYTF.

This chain joins TRBV27 and TRBJ2-1, with 10 bases fitting TRBD2. V lost 3 bases to trimming and J lost 8 bases; unmatched junction nucleotides: 16. Looked up from germline, CDR1 is MNHEY and CDR2 is SMNVEV (reference sequence). The CDR3 sequence is 18 residues long. CDR3 nucleotides: TGTGCCAGCAGTTTTGGCCAAATTCTAGCGGGAGTCGGTGATGAGCAGTTCTTC. Encoded protein: CASSFGQILAGVGDEQFF.